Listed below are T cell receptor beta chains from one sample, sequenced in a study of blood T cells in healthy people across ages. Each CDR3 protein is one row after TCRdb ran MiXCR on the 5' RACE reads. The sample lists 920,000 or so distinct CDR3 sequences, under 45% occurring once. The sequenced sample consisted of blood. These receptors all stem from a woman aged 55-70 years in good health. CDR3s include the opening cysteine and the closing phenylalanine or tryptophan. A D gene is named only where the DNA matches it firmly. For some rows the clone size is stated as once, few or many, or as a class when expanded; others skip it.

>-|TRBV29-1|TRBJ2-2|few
CSVEVAVNTGELFF
TGCAGCGTTGAGGTAGCGGTGAACACCGGGGAGCTGTTTTTT
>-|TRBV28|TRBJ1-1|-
CASLVGGMNTEAFF
TGTGCCTCCCTTGTGGGCGGCATGAACACTGAAGCTTTCTTT
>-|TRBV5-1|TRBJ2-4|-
CASSRDSSNIQYF
TGCGCCAGCAGTCGCGACAGCTCAAACATTCAGTACTTC
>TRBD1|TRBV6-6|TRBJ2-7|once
CASRVSGGAYEQYF
TGTGCCAGCAGAGTGTCAGGGGGCGCCTACGAGCAGTACTTC
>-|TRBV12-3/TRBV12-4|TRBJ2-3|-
CASSLPSRGPTDTQYF
TGTGCCAGCAGTCTCCCCTCCAGAGGTCCCACAGATACGCAGTATTTT
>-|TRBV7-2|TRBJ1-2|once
CASTWQGRIYGYTF
TGTGCCAGCACCTGGCAGGGGCGAATCTATGGCTACACCTTC
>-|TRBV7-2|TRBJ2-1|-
CVSSLYYEQFF
TGTGTCAGCAGCTTATACTATGAGCAGTTCTTC
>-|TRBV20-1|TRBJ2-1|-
CSASTAEGRTNEQFF
TGCAGTGCTAGTACGGCGGAAGGTCGCACGAATGAGCAGTTCTTC
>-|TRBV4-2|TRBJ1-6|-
CASSQVTGQTYNSPLHF
TGTGCCAGCAGCCAAGTGACCGGACAGACCTATAATTCACCCCTCCACTTT
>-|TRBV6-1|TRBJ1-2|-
CASRSGHTGGYTF
TGTGCCAGCAGGTCGGGGCATACCGGGGGCTACACCTTC
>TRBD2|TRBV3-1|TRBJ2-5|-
CASSQKGLAGNEQYF
TGTGCCAGCAGCCAAAAAGGACTAGCGGGAAATGAGCAGTACTTC
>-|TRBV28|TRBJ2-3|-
CASKKGADTQYF
TGTGCCAGCAAAAAGGGGGCAGATACGCAGTATTTT
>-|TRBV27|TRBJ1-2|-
CASTRGGATGLYGYTF
TGTGCCAGCACCCGGGGAGGGGCCACGGGCCTCTATGGCTACACCTTC
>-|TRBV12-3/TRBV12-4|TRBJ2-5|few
CASSLNAWSQETQYF
TGTGCCAGCAGCCTCAACGCGTGGTCGCAAGAGACCCAGTACTTC
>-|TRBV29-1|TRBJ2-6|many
CSVEGRGSSGANVLTF
TGCAGCGTTGAAGGTAGGGGGAGCTCTGGGGCCAACGTCCTGACTTTC
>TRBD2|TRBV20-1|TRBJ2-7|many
CSARGGTTGGPYEQYF
TGCAGTGCTAGAGGAGGAACCACGGGAGGACCCTACGAGCAGTACTTC
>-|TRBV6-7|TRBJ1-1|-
CASSYSLGVSFF
TGTGCCAGCAGTTACTCGTTAGGGGTGTCTTTCTTT
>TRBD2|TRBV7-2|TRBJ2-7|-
CASSLDGVAGENEQYF
TGTGCCAGCAGCTTAGATGGGGTAGCGGGAGAGAACGAGCAGTACTTC
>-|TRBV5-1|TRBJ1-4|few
CASSLEGRQSEKLFF
TGCGCCAGCAGCTTGGAGGGCAGACAATCTGAAAAACTGTTTTTT
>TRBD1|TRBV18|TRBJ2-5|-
CASSSTGGGAETQYF
TGTGCCAGCTCATCAACAGGGGGCGGGGCGGAGACCCAGTACTTC
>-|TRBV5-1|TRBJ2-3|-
CASTPEGGATDTQYF
TGCGCCAGCACCCCGGAGGGGGGGGCAACAGATACGCAGTATTTT
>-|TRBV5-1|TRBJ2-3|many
CASRTGQLTDTQYF
TGCGCCAGCAGGACAGGACAGCTTACAGATACGCAGTATTTT
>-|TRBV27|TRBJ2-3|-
CASSSLSTGDTQYF
TGTGCCAGCAGTAGTCTAAGCACAGGAGATACGCAGTATTTT
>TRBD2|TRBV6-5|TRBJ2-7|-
CASSTSGNYEQYF
TGTGCCAGCAGTACTAGCGGGAACTACGAGCAGTACTTC
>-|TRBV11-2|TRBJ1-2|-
CASSVDGGDGYTF
TGTGCCAGCAGCGTAGACGGAGGGGACGGCTACACCTTC
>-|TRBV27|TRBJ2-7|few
CASSFQSAGLIYEQYF
TGTGCCAGCAGTTTCCAGAGCGCGGGACTGATCTACGAGCAGTACTTC
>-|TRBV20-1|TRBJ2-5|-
CSLEGSETQYF
TGCAGTTTAGAAGGATCAGAGACCCAGTACTTC
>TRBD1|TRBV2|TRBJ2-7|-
CASTPGQGLHEQYF
TGTGCCAGCACGCCGGGACAGGGTCTCCACGAGCAGTACTTC
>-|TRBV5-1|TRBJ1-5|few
CASSPHGQTNQPQHF
TGCGCCAGCAGCCCACATGGACAGACAAATCAGCCCCAGCATTTT
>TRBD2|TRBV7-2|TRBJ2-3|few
CASWGLAGTDTQYF
TGTGCCAGCTGGGGACTAGCGGGAACAGATACGCAGTATTTT
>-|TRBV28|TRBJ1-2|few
CASSRLGVYGYTF
TGTGCCAGCAGCCGGTTGGGGGTCTATGGCTACACCTTC
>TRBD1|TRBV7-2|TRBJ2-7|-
CASSSLRHRGTYEQYF
TGTGCCAGCAGCTCACTCCGGCACAGGGGGACCTACGAGCAGTACTTC
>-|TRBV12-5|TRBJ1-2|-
CASGLVAELPNYGYTF
TGTGCTAGTGGTTTGGTAGCAGAGCTCCCTAACTATGGCTACACCTTC
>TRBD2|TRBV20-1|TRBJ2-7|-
CSANPLAGGEYEQYF
TGCAGTGCTAACCCGCTAGCGGGGGGGGAATACGAGCAGTACTTC
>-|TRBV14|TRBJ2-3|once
CASSQAGEDTQYF
TGTGCCAGCAGCCAAGCTGGGGAGGATACGCAGTATTTT
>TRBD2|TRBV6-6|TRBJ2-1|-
CATKASGKTAEQFF
TGTGCCACCAAAGCTAGCGGCAAAACGGCTGAGCAGTTCTTC
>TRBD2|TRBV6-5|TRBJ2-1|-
CASSYSILAGGEQFF
TGTGCCAGCAGTTACTCGATTCTAGCGGGAGGTGAGCAGTTCTTC
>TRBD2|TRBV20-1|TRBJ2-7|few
CSALAGEWGEQYF
TGCAGTGCTTTAGCGGGAGAATGGGGCGAGCAGTACTTC
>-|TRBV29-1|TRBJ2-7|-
CSVGQVAGTYEQYF
TGCAGCGTTGGGCAGGTCGCGGGTACCTACGAGCAGTACTTC
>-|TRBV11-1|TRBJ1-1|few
CASSFDQVMRAFF
TGTGCCAGCAGTTTCGACCAGGTGATGCGGGCTTTCTTT
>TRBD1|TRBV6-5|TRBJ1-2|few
CASSYTGGGHTF
TGTGCCAGCAGTTATACAGGGGGCGGTCACACCTTC
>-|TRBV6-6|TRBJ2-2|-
CASSYSDRRGTGELFF
TGTGCCAGCAGTTACTCTGACAGACGGGGCACCGGGGAGCTGTTTTTT
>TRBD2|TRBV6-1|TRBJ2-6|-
CASSRFGLAGGPGANVLTF
TGTGCCAGCAGCCGCTTCGGACTAGCGGGAGGGCCCGGGGCCAACGTCCTGACTTTC
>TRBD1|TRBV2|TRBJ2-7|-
CASFSPQGSYEQYF
TGTGCCAGCTTTTCCCCACAGGGGTCCTACGAGCAGTACTTC
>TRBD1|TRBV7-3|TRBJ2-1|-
CASSLRTGTGDNEQFF
TGTGCCAGCAGCCTCCGCACCGGGACAGGGGACAATGAGCAGTTCTTC
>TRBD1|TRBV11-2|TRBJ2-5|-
CASSLGVGTGGQETQYF
TGTGCCAGCAGCTTAGGGGTAGGGACAGGGGGCCAAGAGACCCAGTACTTC
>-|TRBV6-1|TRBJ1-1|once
CASSWNRANTEAFF
TGTGCCAGCAGTTGGAATCGGGCGAACACTGAAGCTTTCTTT
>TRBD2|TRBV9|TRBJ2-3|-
CASSVDPSGRATETQYF
TGTGCCAGCAGCGTAGACCCTAGCGGGAGGGCTACAGAGACGCAGTATTTT
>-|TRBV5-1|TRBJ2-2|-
CASSFRGERGGELFF
TGCGCCAGCAGCTTCAGGGGAGAACGAGGCGGGGAGCTGTTTTTT
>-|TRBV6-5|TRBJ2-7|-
CASSYRDTTYEQYF
TGTGCCAGCAGTTACAGGGACACAACCTACGAGCAGTACTTC
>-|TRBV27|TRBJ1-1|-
CASSPLASTEAFF
TGTGCCAGCAGTCCCCTGGCGAGCACTGAAGCTTTCTTT
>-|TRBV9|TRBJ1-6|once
CASSVQGGGSPLHF
TGTGCCAGCAGCGTCCAAGGGGGGGGTTCACCCCTCCACTTT
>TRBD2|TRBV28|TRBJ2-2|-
CASSPRTSGVTGELFF
TGTGCCAGCAGTCCTCGGACTAGCGGGGTCACCGGGGAGCTGTTTTTT
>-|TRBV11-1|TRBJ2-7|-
CASSGRDLSYEQYF
TGTGCCAGCAGCGGCCGGGACTTATCCTACGAGCAGTACTTC
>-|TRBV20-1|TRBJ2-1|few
CSARGETLYNEQFF
TGCAGTGCTAGAGGGGAGACGCTCTACAATGAGCAGTTCTTC
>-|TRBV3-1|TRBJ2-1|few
CASSLQGAFGTTKQFF
TGTGCCAGCAGCCTCCAAGGGGCTTTCGGGACGACCAAGCAGTTCTTC
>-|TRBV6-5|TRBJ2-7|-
CASRRAGSSEEQYF
TGTGCCAGCAGGAGGGCGGGGAGCTCTGAAGAGCAGTACTTC
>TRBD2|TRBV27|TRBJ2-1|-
CASSLRTSGSGEQFF
TGTGCCAGCAGTTTACGGACTAGCGGGAGTGGTGAGCAGTTCTTC
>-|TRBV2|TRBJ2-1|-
CASRETVSSYNEQFF
TGTGCCAGCAGAGAGACCGTTAGCTCCTACAATGAGCAGTTCTTC
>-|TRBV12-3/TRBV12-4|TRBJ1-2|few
CASSGYPGNYGYTF
TGTGCCAGCAGCGGATACCCAGGGAACTATGGCTACACCTTC